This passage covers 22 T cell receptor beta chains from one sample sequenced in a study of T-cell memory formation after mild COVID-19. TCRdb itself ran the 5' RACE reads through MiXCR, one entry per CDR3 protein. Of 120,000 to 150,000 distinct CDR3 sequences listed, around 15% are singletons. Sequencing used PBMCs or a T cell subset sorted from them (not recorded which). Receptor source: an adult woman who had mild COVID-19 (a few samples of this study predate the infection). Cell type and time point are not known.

CDR3 in amino acids: CSVASYEQYF. DNA for the CDR3: TGCAGCGTTGCTTCCTACGAGCAGTACTTC. J is TRBJ2-7 and V is TRBV29-1; D not certain. Germline assignment: CDR1 SQVTM and CDR2 ANQGSEA. The CDR3 is 10 residues long. Trimming pared 4 bases from V and 1 base from J, leaving 2 bases between.

The CDR3 DNA reads TGTGCCACCAGCAGAATAACAGGAATCACCGGGGAGCTGTTTTTT. Translating it yields CATSRITGITGELFF. The chain combines TRBV15 with TRBJ2-2; a weak D match, TRBD1 (5 bases). The CDR3 loop spans 15 amino acids. CDR1 LNHNV and CDR2 YYDKDF come from the germline V gene (reference sequence). Trimming pared 2 bases from V and 4 bases from J, leaving 11 bases between. The full variable domain, in which reference TRBV15 and TRBJ2-2 provide the parts outside the CDR3, is DAMVIQNPRYQVTQFGKPVTLSCSQTLNHNVMYWYQQKSSQAPKLLFHYYDKDFNNEADTPDNFQSRRPNTSFCFLDIRSPGLGDTAMYLCATSRITGITGELFFGEGSRLTVL.

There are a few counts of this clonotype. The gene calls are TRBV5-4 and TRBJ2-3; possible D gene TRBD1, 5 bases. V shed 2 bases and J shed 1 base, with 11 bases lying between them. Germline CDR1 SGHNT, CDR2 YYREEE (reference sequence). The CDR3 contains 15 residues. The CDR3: CASSLKGMGTDTQYF. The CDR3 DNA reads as TGTGCCAGCAGCTTAAAGGGGATGGGCACAGATACGCAGTATTTT.

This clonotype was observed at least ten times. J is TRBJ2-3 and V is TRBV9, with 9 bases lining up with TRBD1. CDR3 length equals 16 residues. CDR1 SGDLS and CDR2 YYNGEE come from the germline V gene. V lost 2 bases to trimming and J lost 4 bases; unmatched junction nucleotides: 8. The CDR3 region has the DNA TGTGCCAGCAGCGTTCTACCGGGACAGGGCCCAGATACGCAGTATTTT. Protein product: CASSVLPGQGPDTQYF.

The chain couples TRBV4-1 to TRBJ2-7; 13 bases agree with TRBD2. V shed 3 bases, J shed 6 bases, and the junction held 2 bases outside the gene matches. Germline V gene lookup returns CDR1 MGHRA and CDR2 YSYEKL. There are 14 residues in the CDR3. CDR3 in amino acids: CASSQTSGGFEQYF. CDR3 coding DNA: TGCGCCAGCAGCCAGACTAGCGGGGGGTTCGAGCAGTACTTC.

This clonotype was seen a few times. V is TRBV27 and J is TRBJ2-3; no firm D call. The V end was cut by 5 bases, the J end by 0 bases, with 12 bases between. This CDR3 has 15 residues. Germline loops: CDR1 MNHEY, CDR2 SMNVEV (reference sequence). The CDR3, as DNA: TGTGCCAGCAGTCTCTTCTCCGGAAGCACAGATACGCAGTATTTT. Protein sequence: CASSLFSGSTDTQYF.

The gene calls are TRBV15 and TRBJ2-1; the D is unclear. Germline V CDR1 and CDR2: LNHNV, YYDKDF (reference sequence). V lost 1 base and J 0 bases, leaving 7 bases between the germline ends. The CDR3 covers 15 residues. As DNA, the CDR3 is TGTGCCACCAGCAGAGGGGTAAGCTCCTACAATGAGCAGTTCTTC. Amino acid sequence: CATSRGVSSYNEQFF. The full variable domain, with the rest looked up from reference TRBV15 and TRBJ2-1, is DAMVIQNPRYQVTQFGKPVTLSCSQTLNHNVMYWYQQKSSQAPKLLFHYYDKDFNNEADTPDNFQSRRPNTSFCFLDIRSPGLGDTAMYLCATSRGVSSYNEQFFGPGTRLTVL.

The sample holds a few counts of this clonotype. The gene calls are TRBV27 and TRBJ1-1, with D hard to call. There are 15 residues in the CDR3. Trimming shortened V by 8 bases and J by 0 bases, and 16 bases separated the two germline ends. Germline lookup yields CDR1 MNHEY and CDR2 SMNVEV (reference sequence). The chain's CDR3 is CASHFSGTMNTEAFF. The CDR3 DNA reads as TGTGCCAGCCATTTTTCGGGTACTATGAACACTGAAGCTTTCTTT.

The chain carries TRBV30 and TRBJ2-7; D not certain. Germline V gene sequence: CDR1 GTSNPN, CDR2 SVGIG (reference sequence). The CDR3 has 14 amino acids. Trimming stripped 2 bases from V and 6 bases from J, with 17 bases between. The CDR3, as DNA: TGTGCCTGGAGTCCCGGTTCTAGGGTTGGCGAGCAGTACTTC. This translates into CAWSPGSRVGEQYF.

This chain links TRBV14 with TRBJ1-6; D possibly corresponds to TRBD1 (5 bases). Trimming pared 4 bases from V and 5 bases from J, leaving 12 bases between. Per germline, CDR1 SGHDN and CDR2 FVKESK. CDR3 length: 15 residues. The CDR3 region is CASSPSGRHNSPLHF. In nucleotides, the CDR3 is TGTGCCAGCAGCCCGTCGGGACGGCATAATTCACCCCTCCACTTT.

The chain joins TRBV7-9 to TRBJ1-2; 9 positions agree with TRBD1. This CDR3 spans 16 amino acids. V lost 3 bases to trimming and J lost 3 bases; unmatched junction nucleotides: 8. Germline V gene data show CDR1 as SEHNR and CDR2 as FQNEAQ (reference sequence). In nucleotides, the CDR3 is TGTGCCAGCAGCTTGACAGGGGGATATGTGGACTATGGCTACACCTTC. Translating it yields CASSLTGGYVDYGYTF.

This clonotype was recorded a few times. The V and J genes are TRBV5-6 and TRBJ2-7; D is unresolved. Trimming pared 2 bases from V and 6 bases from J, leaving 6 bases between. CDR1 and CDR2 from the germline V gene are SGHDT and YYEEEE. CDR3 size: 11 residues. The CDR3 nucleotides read TGTGCCAGCAGCTTCCAGGTCGAGCAGTACTTC. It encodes CASSFQVEQYF.

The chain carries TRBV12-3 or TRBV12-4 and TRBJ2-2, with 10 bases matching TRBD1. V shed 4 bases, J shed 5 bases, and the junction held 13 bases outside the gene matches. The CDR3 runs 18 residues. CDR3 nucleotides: TGTGCCAGCAGTTACCTCCGGGACAGGGGTGGAGAAACCGGGGAGCTGTTTTTT. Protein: CASSYLRDRGGETGELFF.

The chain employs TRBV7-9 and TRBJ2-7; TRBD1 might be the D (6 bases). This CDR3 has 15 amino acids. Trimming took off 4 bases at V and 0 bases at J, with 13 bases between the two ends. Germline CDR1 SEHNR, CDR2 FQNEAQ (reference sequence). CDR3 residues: CASSSRWDNSYEQYF. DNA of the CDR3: TGTGCCAGCAGCTCCCGTTGGGACAACTCCTACGAGCAGTACTTC.

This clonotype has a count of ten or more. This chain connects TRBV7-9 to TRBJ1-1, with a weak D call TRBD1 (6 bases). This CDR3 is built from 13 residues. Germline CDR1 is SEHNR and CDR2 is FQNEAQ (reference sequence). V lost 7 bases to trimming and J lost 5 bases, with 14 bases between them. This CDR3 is CASKTTGSTEAFF. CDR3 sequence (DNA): TGTGCCAGCAAAACGACAGGTTCGACTGAAGCTTTCTTT.

The CDR3 sequence: CASSYFVYYEQYF. CDR3 sequence (DNA): TGTGCCAGCAGTTACTTCGTATACTACGAGCAGTACTTC. The V gene is TRBV6-2 or TRBV6-3, the J gene TRBJ2-7; no clear D. This CDR3 has 13 amino acids. Germline CDR1 and CDR2: MNHEY and SVGEGT. The ends were cut back, 1 base at V and 3 bases at J, with 7 bases in the middle.

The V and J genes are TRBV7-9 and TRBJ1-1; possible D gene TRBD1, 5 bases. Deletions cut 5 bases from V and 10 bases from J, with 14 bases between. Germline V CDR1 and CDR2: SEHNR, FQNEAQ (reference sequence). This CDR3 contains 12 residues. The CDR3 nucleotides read TGTGCCAGCAGCACGGACACCCTGGGAGCTTTCTTT. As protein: CASSTDTLGAFF.

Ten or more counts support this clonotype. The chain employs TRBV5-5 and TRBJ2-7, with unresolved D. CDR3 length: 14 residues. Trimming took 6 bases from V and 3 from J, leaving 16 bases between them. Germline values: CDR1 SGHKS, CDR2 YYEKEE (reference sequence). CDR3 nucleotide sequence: TGTGCCAGCACCCCGTGGCAGCTCTTCTACGAGCAGTACTTC. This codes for CASTPWQLFYEQYF.

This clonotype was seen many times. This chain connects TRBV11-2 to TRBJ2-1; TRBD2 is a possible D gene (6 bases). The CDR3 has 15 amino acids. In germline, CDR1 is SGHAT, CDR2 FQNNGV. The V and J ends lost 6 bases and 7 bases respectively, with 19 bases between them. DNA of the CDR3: TGTGCCAGCAGTCCTACGACCGGGAGTGTAAATGAGCAGTTCTTC. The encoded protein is CASSPTTGSVNEQFF.

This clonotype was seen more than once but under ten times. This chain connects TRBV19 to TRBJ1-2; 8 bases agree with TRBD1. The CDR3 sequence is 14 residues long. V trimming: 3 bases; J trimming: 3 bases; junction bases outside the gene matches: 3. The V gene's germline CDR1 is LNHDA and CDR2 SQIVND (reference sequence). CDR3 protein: CASSIPGQDYGYTF. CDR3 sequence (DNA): TGTGCCAGTAGTATCCCGGGACAGGACTATGGCTACACCTTC. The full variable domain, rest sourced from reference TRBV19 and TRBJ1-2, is DGGITQSPKYLFRKEGQNVTLSCEQNLNHDAMYWYRQDPGQGLRLIYYSQIVNDFQKGDIAEGYSVSREKKESFPLTVTSAQKNPTAFYLCASSIPGQDYGYTFGSGTRLTVV.

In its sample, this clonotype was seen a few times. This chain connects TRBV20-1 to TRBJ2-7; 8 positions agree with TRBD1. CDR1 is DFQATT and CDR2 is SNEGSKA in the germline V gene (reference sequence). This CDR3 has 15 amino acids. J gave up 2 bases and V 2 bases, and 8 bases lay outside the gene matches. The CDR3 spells CSARFGTGTAYEQYF. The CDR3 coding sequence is TGCAGTGCTAGATTCGGGACAGGAACAGCCTACGAGCAGTACTTC.

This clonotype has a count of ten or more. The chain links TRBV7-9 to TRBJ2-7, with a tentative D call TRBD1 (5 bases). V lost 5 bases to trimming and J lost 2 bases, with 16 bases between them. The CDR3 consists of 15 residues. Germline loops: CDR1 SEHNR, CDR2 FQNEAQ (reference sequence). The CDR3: CASSQDSFAPYEQYF. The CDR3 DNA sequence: TGTGCCAGCAGCCAAGACAGTTTTGCTCCCTACGAGCAGTACTTC.